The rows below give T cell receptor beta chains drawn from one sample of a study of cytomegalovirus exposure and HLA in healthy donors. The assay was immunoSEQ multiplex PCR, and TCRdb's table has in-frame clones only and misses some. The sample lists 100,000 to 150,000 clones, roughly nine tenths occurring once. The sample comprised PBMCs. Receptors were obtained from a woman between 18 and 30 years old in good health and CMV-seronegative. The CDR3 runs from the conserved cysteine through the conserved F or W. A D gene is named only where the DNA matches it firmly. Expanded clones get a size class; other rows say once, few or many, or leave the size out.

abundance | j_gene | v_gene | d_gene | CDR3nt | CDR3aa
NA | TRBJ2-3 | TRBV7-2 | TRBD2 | TGTGCCAGCAGCTTAGTGGGACTAGCGGGAGTTATGTCCACAGATACGCAGTATTTT | CASSLVGLAGVMSTDTQYF
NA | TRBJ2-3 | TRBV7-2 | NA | TGTGCCAGCAGCTTATATGGGACAAGTTCAGCAGATACGCAGTATTTT | CASSLYGTSSADTQYF
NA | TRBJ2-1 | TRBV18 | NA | TGTGCCAGCTCACCGCCGGTGTTAAGGAGGCAGTTCTTC | CASSPPVLRRQFF
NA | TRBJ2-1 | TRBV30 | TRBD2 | TGTGCCTGGAGTGTGTTTCTAGCGGGGGGGGAGGCTGAGCAGTTCTTC | CAWSVFLAGGEAEQFF
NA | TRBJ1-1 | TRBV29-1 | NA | TGCAGCGTCCAACCCCGGACACCTGTTATGAACACTGAAGCTTTCTTT | CSVQPRTPVMNTEAFF
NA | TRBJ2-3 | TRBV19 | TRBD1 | TGTGCCAGTAGTTGGGACAGGAAGGGACTTTCGGATACGCAGTATTTT | CASSWDRKGLSDTQYF
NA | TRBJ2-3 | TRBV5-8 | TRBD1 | TGTGCCAGCAGCCCCCCGGTGAGGGGGCGATTCGATACGCAGTATTTT | CASSPPVRGRFDTQYF
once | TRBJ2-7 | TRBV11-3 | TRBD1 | TGTGCCAGCAGCTTATATGGGACAGGTTCCTACGAGCAGTACTTC | CASSLYGTGSYEQYF
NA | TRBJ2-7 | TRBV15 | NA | TGTGCCACCAGCAGAGAACTCGGGGAGCAGTACTTC | CATSRELGEQYF
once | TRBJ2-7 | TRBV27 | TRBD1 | TGTGCCAGCAGTTTATTTGGGACAGGGCTCTACGAGCAGTACTTC | CASSLFGTGLYEQYF
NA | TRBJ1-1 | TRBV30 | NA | TGTGCCTGGAGTGTTAGCCTGAACACTGAAGCTTTCTTT | CAWSVSLNTEAFF
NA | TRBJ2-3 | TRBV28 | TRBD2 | TGTGCCAGCAGTTTCGAGCGGGGCGGTCGAGATACGCAGTATTTT | CASSFERGGRDTQYF
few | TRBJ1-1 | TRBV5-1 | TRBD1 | TGCGCCAGCAGCGTCCCCACACAGGGGGCTGCTGAAGCTTTCTTT | CASSVPTQGAAEAFF
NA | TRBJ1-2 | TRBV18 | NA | TGTGCCAGCTCACCTGCAACCAACTACTATGGCTACACCTTC | CASSPATNYYGYTF
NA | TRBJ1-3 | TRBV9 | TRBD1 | TGTGCCAGCAGCGTACACAGGGGGTCTGGAAACACCATATATTTT | CASSVHRGSGNTIYF
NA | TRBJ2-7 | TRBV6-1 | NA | TGTGCCAGCAGTGAGGTGACGGAGTACGAGCAGTACTTC | CASSEVTEYEQYF
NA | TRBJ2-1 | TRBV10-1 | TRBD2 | TGCGCCAGCAGTTCGAGCGGGGGTTACAATGAGCAGTTCTTC | CASSSSGGYNEQFF
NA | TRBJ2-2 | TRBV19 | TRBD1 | TGTGCCAGTAAAAAAGACAGGGATAATTGGGAGCTGTTTTTT | CASKKDRDNWELFF
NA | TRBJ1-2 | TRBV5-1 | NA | TGCGCCAGCCAGGTTGGGACACCGCGAGCTAACTATGGCTACACCTTC | CASQVGTPRANYGYTF
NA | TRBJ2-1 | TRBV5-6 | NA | TGTGCCAGCAGCACTCCGACACGTGATGAGCAGTTCTTC | CASSTPTRDEQFF
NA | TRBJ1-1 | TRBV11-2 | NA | TGTGCCAGCAGCCAGAGGTTGAACACTGAAGCTTTCTTT | CASSQRLNTEAFF
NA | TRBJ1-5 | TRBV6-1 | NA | TGTGCCAGCAGCGCCGTAGGGACAAGAAATCAGCCCCAGCATTTT | CASSAVGTRNQPQHF
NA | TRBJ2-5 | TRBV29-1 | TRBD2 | TGCAGCGTTCCTAGCGGGTACCAAGAGACCCAGTACTTC | CSVPSGYQETQYF
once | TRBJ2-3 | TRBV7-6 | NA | TGTGCCAGCAGCCCCCACCCCCTAGGAGATACGCAGTATTTT | CASSPHPLGDTQYF
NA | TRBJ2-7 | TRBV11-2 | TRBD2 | TGTGCCAGCAGCCCGGGACTAGCGGGAGAGAAATTC | CASSPGLAGEKF
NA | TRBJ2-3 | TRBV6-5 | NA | TGTGCCAGCAGTTACACGGGAGGAGGGGGAGATACGCAGTATTTT | CASSYTGGGGDTQYF
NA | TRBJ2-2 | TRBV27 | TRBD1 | TGTGCCAGCAGTAAAACAGGGGAGAACACCGGGGAGCTGTTTTTT | CASSKTGENTGELFF
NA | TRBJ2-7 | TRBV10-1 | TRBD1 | TGCGCCAGCAGCCCGGGACAGGGGGTTCGTGAGCAGTACTTC | CASSPGQGVREQYF
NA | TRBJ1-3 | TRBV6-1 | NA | TGTGCCAGCACCGAAGGGGACATAGCTGACACCATATATTTT | CASTEGDIADTIYF
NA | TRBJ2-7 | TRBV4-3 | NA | TGCGCCAGCAGCTCCCAAGGCGCAGGGTCGACCTACGAGCAGTACTTC | CASSSQGAGSTYEQYF
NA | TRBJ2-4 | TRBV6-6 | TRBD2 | TGTGCCAGCAGGCGTCCTAGCGGCCTAGCCAAAAACATTCAGTACTTC | CASRRPSGLAKNIQYF
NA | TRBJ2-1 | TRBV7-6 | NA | TGTGCCAGCAGCGCCGATGAGGGCGGGGCACCGAGGCCGTTCTTC | CASSADEGGAPRPFF
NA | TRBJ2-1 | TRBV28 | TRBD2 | TGTGCCAGCAGTTCTAGCGGGCTGAAACACAATGAGCAGTTCTTC | CASSSSGLKHNEQFF
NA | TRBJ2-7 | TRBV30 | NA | TGTGCCTGGAGTCTACAGGACATCTCCTACGAGCAGTACTTC | CAWSLQDISYEQYF
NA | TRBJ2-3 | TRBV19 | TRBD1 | TGTGCCAGTAGTATAACGACAGGGGTGGGCACAGATACGCAGTATTTT | CASSITTGVGTDTQYF
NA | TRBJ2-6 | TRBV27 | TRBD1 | TGTGCCAGCAGTTTATATTACTCGGGACAGATAGGCTCTGGGGCCAACGTCCTGACTTTC | CASSLYYSGQIGSGANVLTF
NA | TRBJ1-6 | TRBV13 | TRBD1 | TGTGCCAGCAGCTTAGGAGGGACAGGGTATTCACCCCTCCACTTT | CASSLGGTGYSPLHF
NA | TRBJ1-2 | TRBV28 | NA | TGTGCCAGCAGTTTACCCGGGATATTCTACTATGGCTACACCTTC | CASSLPGIFYYGYTF
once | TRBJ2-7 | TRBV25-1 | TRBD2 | TGTGCCAGCAGTGCACGGACTAGCGTATACGAGCAGTACTTC | CASSARTSVYEQYF
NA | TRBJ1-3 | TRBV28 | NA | TGTGCCAGCAGTTTACAGTTCTCTGGAAACACCATATATTTT | CASSLQFSGNTIYF
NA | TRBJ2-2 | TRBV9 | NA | TGTGCCAGCAGCGTAGGGCAGGGGCCATTTGGGGAGCTGTTTTTT | CASSVGQGPFGELFF
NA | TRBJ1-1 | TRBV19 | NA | TGTGCCAGTAGCACCACAGGGAACACTGAAGCTTTCTTT | CASSTTGNTEAFF
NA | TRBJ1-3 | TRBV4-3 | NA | TGCGCCAGCAGCCAAGAAGGTCGGGGAGGAAACACCATATATTTT | CASSQEGRGGNTIYF
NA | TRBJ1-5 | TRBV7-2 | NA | TGTGCCAGCAGCCTCAACCAGGGGATCAATCAGCCCCAGCATTTT | CASSLNQGINQPQHF
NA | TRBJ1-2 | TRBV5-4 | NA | TGTGCCAGCAGCTTGCGGACAGAGTATGGCTACACCTTC | CASSLRTEYGYTF
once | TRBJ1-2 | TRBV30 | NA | TGTGCCTGGGCCTCCGGGTATGAGGTCGGCTACACCTTC | CAWASGYEVGYTF
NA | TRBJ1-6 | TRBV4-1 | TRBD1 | TGCGCCAGCAGCCAGGAAGACAGGGAGTACTATTCACCCCTCCACTTT | CASSQEDREYYSPLHF
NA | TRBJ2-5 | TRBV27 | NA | TGTGCCAGCAGTTTACTAGCGAAGCAAGAGACCCAGTACTTC | CASSLLAKQETQYF
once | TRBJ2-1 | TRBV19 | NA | TGTGCCAGTAGGACAGGGTCGGGGGATGAGCAGTTCTTC | CASRTGSGDEQFF
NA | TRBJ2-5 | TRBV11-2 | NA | TGTGCCAGCAGCCCCGGACACCGAGTGAAGACCCAGTACTTC | CASSPGHRVKTQYF